This T cell receptor (beta chain) was sequenced in a study of control samples from healthy donors and cancer patients. V lost 2 bases and J lost 5, with 12 bases in between. Germline values: CDR1 MNHEY, CDR2 SVGAGI. The CDR3 extends over 14 amino acids. Measured with immunoSEQ multiplex PCR; TCRdb has only the in-frame clones, and not every one. The data contain 150,000 to 200,000 clones, nearly 90% of them singletons. Sequenced material: blood. The source is a woman aged 45-65 years in good health. V usage is TRBV6-5 and J usage is TRBJ2-5; possibly TRBD2 for D (6 bases). The CDR3 spells CASSYRGGEETQYF. The CDR3 DNA is TGTGCCAGCAGTTACAGGGGAGGAGAGGAGACCCAGTACTTC.